These 25 T cell receptor beta chains were all obtained from the same sample, sequenced in a study of blood T cells in healthy people across ages. A second about 7 to 12 cycle PCR used barcoded and J-beta primers. TCRdb called the 5' RACE reads again in MiXCR, with one record for every CDR3 protein. Counted here are about 1.6 million distinct CDR3 sequences, roughly a third occurring once; the ten biggest clones make up 11%. The sample was blood. Receptor source: a woman aged 25 to 39 in good health.

The chain carries TRBV21-1 and TRBJ1-4; the tabulated D call, TRBD1, remains unverified against the DNA. TRBV21-1 is a pseudogene. This CDR3 has 17 amino acids. For the CDR3, the DNA is TGTGCCAGCAGCCCAAGTGCAGGGGTTGCAACTAATGAAAGACTGTTTTTT. Translated: CASSPSAGVATNERLFF.

This chain links TRBV11-3 with TRBJ2-1; tentatively, D is TRBD2 (6 bases). The ends were cut back, 1 base at V and 2 bases at J, with 12 bases in the middle. Germline CDR1 SGHNT, CDR2 YENEEA. This CDR3 has 16 amino acids. The CDR3 nucleotides read TGTGCCAGCAGCTTAGGGTCTAGCGCAACCTACAATGAGCAGTTCTTC. This encodes CASSLGSSATYNEQFF.

The CDR3 loop reads CASSFRGDQPQHF. The DNA of the CDR3 is TGTGCCAGCAGTTTCAGGGGGGATCAGCCCCAGCATTTT. The genes are TRBV27 and TRBJ1-5; 7 bases are a match to TRBD1. V was clipped by 3 bases and J by 5 bases; unmatched bases: 1. CDR3 length: 13 amino acids. Germline V lookup: CDR1 MNHEY, CDR2 SMNVEV (reference sequence).

This clonotype was found a few times. V usage is TRBV28 and J usage is TRBJ1-2; no reliable D call. The CDR3 has 15 amino acids. V lost 5 bases and J 5 bases, leaving 18 bases between the germline ends. The germline CDR1 and CDR2 sequences are MDHEN and SYDVKM. In DNA form, the CDR3 reads TGTGCCAGCAGTCCTCCCCAGGACTCAAAGTATGGCTACACCTTC. This translates into CASSPPQDSKYGYTF.

On this clonotype itself: The junction shows a germline mismatch at one end, possibly a read error. The J gene is TRBJ2-7, the V gene TRBV9; 8 bases align to TRBD2. Per the germline V gene, CDR1 is SGDLS and CDR2 is YYNGEE. The CDR3 has 15 amino acids. CDR3 sequence: CASSVGAGAPYGQYF. In DNA, the CDR3 is TGTGCCAGCAGCGTAGGAGCGGGGGCACCCTACGGGCAGTACTTC.

The chain is built from TRBV7-2 and TRBJ2-5; TRBD2 aligns across 7 bases. Unmatched junction bases numbered 5, after V lost 5 bases and J lost 2 bases. The CDR3 runs 14 residues. Germline V lookup: CDR1 SGHTA, CDR2 FQGNSA. The CDR3 coding sequence is TGTGCCAGCAGCACATCTAGCGGTCAAGAGACCCAGTACTTC. Translating gives CASSTSSGQETQYF.

The V call is TRBV28, the J call TRBJ2-4; TRBD2 is a possible D gene (5 bases). Matching the DNA end better, TRBJ2-7 makes the J call doubtful. The CDR3 has 14 amino acids. The germline V gene encodes CDR1 MDHEN and CDR2 SYDVKM. The CDR3 DNA sequence: TGTGCCAGCAGCCTCTCAGCAGGAGCGGTCGAGCAGTACTTC. It specifies CASSLSAGAVEQYF.

The chain combines TRBV29-1 with TRBJ1-1; D is ambiguous. Between the trimmed V and J ends, which lost 0 bases and 8 bases, there was a span of 10 bases. This CDR3 is 12 amino acids long. Germline V gives CDR1 SQVTM, CDR2 ANQGSEA. In nucleotides, the CDR3 is TGCAGCGTTGAAGAACCTTCCCGAGAAGCTTTCTTT. Encoded protein: CSVEEPSREAFF. Using reference TRBV29-1 and TRBJ1-1 for the parts outside the CDR3, the full variable domain is SAVISQKPSRDICQRGTSLTIQCQVDSQVTMMFWYRQQPGQSLTLIATANQGSEATYESGFVIDKFPISRPNLTFSTLTVSNMSPEDSSIYLCSVEEPSREAFFGQGTRLTVV.

This chain uses TRBV15 with TRBJ1-1, with 9 bases identical to TRBD1. The CDR3 totals 15 residues. Unmatched junction bases numbered 7, after V lost 1 base and J lost 7 bases. Germline V CDR1 and CDR2: LNHNV, YYDKDF (reference sequence). The CDR3 coding sequence is TGTGCCACCAGCAGAGGAGGGACAGGGAGTCTTGAAGCTTTCTTT. As protein: CATSRGGTGSLEAFF. The full variable domain, completed using reference TRBV15 and TRBJ1-1, is DAMVIQNPRYQVTQFGKPVTLSCSQTLNHNVMYWYQQKSSQAPKLLFHYYDKDFNNEADTPDNFQSRRPNTSFCFLDIRSPGLGDTAMYLCATSRGGTGSLEAFFGQGTRLTVV.

This clonotype was seen a handful of times. The rearrangement joins TRBV4-1 to TRBJ1-4; 10 nucleotides match TRBD1. The junction had 12 bases not matched to a gene; V was cut back by 5 bases and J by 0 bases. Germline loops: CDR1 MGHRA, CDR2 YSYEKL. This CDR3 comprises 19 residues. DNA for the CDR3: TGCGCCAGCAGCGGGATCCCGGGACAGGGGTCGGCAACTAATGAAAAACTGTTTTTT. Amino acid sequence: CASSGIPGQGSATNEKLFF.

CDR3 sequence (DNA): TGCGCCAGCAGCCAAGACAGGGTACACTACACCTTC. Translating it yields CASSQDRVHYTF. The chain combines TRBV4-1 with TRBJ1-2; TRBD1 might be the D (5 bases). CDR3 size: 12 residues. Germline CDR1 MGHRA, CDR2 YSYEKL. Trimming removed 0 bases at V and 10 bases at J, with 9 bases between.

This clonotype was seen more than once but under ten times. V usage is TRBV27 and J usage is TRBJ2-3; 12 nucleotides align to TRBD2. Germline CDR1 and CDR2: MNHEY and SMNVEV (reference sequence). CDR3 length equals 13 residues. Unmatched junction bases numbered 0, after V lost 6 bases and J lost 5 bases. The CDR3 region has the DNA TGTGCCAGCAGGGGACTAGCGGGAGATACGCAGTATTTT. Translating gives CASRGLAGDTQYF.

This clonotype was observed a handful of times. The rearrangement joins TRBV20-1 to TRBJ2-1; 8 bases match TRBD2. Germline CDR1 is DFQATT and CDR2 is SNEGSKA (reference sequence). J lost 6 bases, V lost 0 bases, and 7 bases had no gene match. The CDR3 length is 15 residues. The CDR3 coding sequence is TGCAGTGCTAGAGAGTTAATAGCGGGGCTCAATGAGCAGTTCTTC. It translates to CSARELIAGLNEQFF.

V is TRBV4-1 and J is TRBJ1-2; the D gene is possibly TRBD1 (5 bases). Germline V gives CDR1 MGHRA, CDR2 YSYEKL. The CDR3 runs to 13 residues. V was trimmed by 9 bases and J by 8 bases, leaving 19 bases between them. The CDR3 spells CASSWGSISGYTF. DNA for the CDR3: TGCGCCAGTTCATGGGGCTCGATATCGGGCTACACCTTC.

The V gene is TRBV28, the J gene TRBJ1-4; D remains unclear. The V end lost 6 bases, the J end lost 4 bases, and 15 bases lay between the germline ends. CDR1 is MDHEN, CDR2 SYDVKM, per germline. The CDR3 loop spans 15 amino acids. CDR3 bases: TGTGCCAGCAGCTTCCTTAACCCCCTTAATGAAAAACTGTTTTTT. Protein product: CASSFLNPLNEKLFF.

This clonotype was counted only a few times. The V gene is TRBV18, the J gene TRBJ2-1, with D perhaps being TRBD1 or TRBD2 (5 bases each). There are 12 residues in the CDR3. Germline assignment: CDR1 KGHSH and CDR2 LQKENI. Trimming shortened V by 6 bases and J by 13 bases, and 16 bases separated the two germline ends. The CDR3 DNA reads TGTGCCAGCTCCCTAGGGGACCTTAACCAGTTCTTC. Translating gives CASSLGDLNQFF. Together with reference TRBV18 and TRBJ2-1, the CDR3 gives the full variable domain: NAGVMQNPRHLVRRRGQEARLRCSPMKGHSHVYWYRQLPEEGLKFMVYLQKENIIDESGMPKERFSAEFPKEGPSILRIQQVVRGDSAAYFCASSLGDLNQFFGPGTRLTVL.

The genes are TRBV20-1 and TRBJ1-2, with D possibly being TRBD1 (6 bases). V lost 3 bases and J lost 8, with 13 bases in between. Germline V gene sequence: CDR1 DFQATT, CDR2 SNEGSKA (reference sequence). This CDR3 comprises 12 residues. The CDR3 reads CSASYRAGGYTF. As DNA, the CDR3 is TGCAGTGCTAGCTACAGGGCTGGAGGCTACACCTTC.

This clonotype has only a few counts. The V call is TRBV10-3, the J call TRBJ2-3; D might be TRBD2 (6 bases). This CDR3 comprises 15 residues. Between the trimmed V and J ends, which lost 4 bases and 2 bases, there was a span of 13 bases. In germline, CDR1 is ENHRY, CDR2 SYGVKD. The CDR3, as DNA: TGTGCCATCAGTGCCTCTAGCGTCTTCACAGATACGCAGTATTTT. It translates to CAISASSVFTDTQYF.

The V and J genes are TRBV6-6 and TRBJ2-5; D is perhaps TRBD1 (5 bases). The CDR3 covers 13 residues. CDR1 and CDR2 (germline): MNHNY, SVGAGI (reference sequence). Trimming removed 8 bases at V and 4 bases at J, with 14 bases between. CDR3 coding DNA: TGTGCCAGCCGATCGGCAGGGCGAGAGACCCAGTACTTC. Its protein is CASRSAGRETQYF.

The V gene is TRBV7-6, the J gene TRBJ2-7; 7 positions match TRBD2. This CDR3 spans 16 amino acids. The germline V gene has CDR1 SGHVS and CDR2 FNYEAQ. Germline trimming cut 5 bases from V and 2 bases from J; bases unmatched to any gene: 12. The CDR3 protein is CASSPGGAGLPYEQYF. DNA for the CDR3: TGTGCCAGCAGCCCCGGGGGAGCGGGGCTTCCCTACGAGCAGTACTTC.

This clonotype was seen ten or more times. The DNA of the CDR3 is TGTGCCAGCAGCCAAGATCGCGTAAGCTCCTACAATGAGCAGTTCTTC. Translating it yields CASSQDRVSSYNEQFF. The J gene is TRBJ2-1, the V gene TRBV4-2; D is unclear. CDR1 is LGHNA and CDR2 is YNFKEQ in the germline V gene. CDR3 size: 16 residues. With 0 bases removed from V and 0 bases from J, the gap between germline ends came to 9 bases.

This clonotype showed up just a few times. The chain employs TRBV12-3 or TRBV12-4 and TRBJ2-1; tentative D call: TRBD2 (6 bases). This CDR3 is 15 amino acids long. V was shortened by 5 bases and J by 7 bases, with 18 bases between the two germline ends. CDR3 sequence reads: CASSLSGTGGNEQFF. The CDR3 bases are TGTGCCAGCAGTCTTTCGGGGACTGGGGGGAATGAGCAGTTCTTC.

A note on this clonotype: Relative to the germline gene, one junction end is altered; a read error may explain this. V is TRBV20-1 and J is TRBJ2-2; 7 bases line up with TRBD1. Per the germline V gene, CDR1 is DFQATT and CDR2 is SNEGSKA (reference sequence). The length of the CDR3 is 15 residues. CDR3 in amino acids: CSARARGRDTGELFF. The CDR3 DNA reads TGTAGTGCTAGGGCTAGGGGGCGCGACACCGGGGAGCTGTTTTTT.

This clonotype turned up a few times. V is TRBV7-9 and J is TRBJ2-1; 11 bases line up with TRBD2. Trimming removed 1 base from V and 5 bases from J; junction bases left unmatched: 10. The CDR3 contains 18 residues. The germline gives CDR1 SEHNR, CDR2 FQNEAQ (reference sequence). As DNA, the CDR3 is TGTGCCAGCAGCTTAGGCCCACTTCTAGCGGGGGGACACAATGAGCAGTTCTTC. As protein: CASSLGPLLAGGHNEQFF.

This clonotype was picked up one time. J is TRBJ2-7 and V is TRBV4-1; no reliable D call. The V end lost 0 bases, the J end lost 4 bases, and 16 bases lay between the germline ends. From germline, CDR1 is MGHRA and CDR2 YSYEKL. The length of the CDR3 is 16 residues. This chain's CDR3 is CASSQEGGPAPYEQYF. DNA for the CDR3: TGCGCCAGCAGCCAAGAAGGTGGGCCCGCCCCATACGAGCAGTACTTC.